One sample yielded the 6 T cell receptor beta chains listed below, sequenced in a study of shared clonotypes between healthy human individuals. Sequenced by immunoSEQ multiplex PCR; TCRdb stores in-frame clones only, minus some. In the table there are millions of clones, over 85% of which are singletons. The sequencing sample was made of naive CD4+ T cells sorted from blood. As for subset: CD45RA+ positively selected. The receptors originated from a man in his late teens or twenties in good health.

CDR3 protein: CASSPPNGGVVNTEAFF. As DNA, the CDR3 is TGTGCCAGCTCACCACCGAACGGGGGGGTTGTGAACACTGAAGCTTTCTTT. The genes are TRBV18 and TRBJ1-1; a weak D match, TRBD1 (5 bases). CDR1 and CDR2 (germline): KGHSH, LQKENI. Trimming took off 0 bases at V and 0 bases at J, with 14 bases between the two ends. There are 17 residues in the CDR3.

The chain employs TRBV5-5 and TRBJ1-5, with 9 positions matching TRBD1. Germline CDR1 is SGHKS and CDR2 is YYEKEE (reference sequence). Trimming took 0 bases from V and 3 from J; bases not matched to a gene: 1. CDR3 length: 15 residues. The CDR3 loop reads CASSLGDRDNQPQHF. The DNA for the CDR3 is TGTGCCAGCAGCTTGGGGGACAGGGACAATCAGCCCCAGCATTTT.

This chain links TRBV11-3 with TRBJ1-1; no clear D gene. The germline V gene has CDR1 SGHNT and CDR2 YENEEA. This CDR3 spans 13 amino acids. Trimming pared 1 base from V and 10 bases from J, leaving 13 bases between. The CDR3 spells CASSLGQNSGAFF. Here the CDR3 DNA reads TGTGCCAGCAGCTTAGGCCAGAACAGCGGAGCTTTCTTT. The full variable domain, with the rest looked up from reference TRBV11-3 and TRBJ1-1, is EAGVVQSPRYKIIEKKQPVAFWCNPISGHNTLYWYLQNLGQGPELLIRYENEEAVDDSQLPKDRFSAERLKGVDSTLKIQPAELGDSAVYLCASSLGQNSGAFFGQGTRLTVV.

For the CDR3, the DNA is TGTGCCACCAGCAGAGATACCCTAGCCGATGAGCAGTTCTTC. Its protein is CATSRDTLADEQFF. The chain has TRBV15 and TRBJ2-1; weak D call: TRBD2 (5 bases). The CDR3 has 14 amino acids. V was shortened by 0 bases and J by 8 bases, with 11 bases between the two germline ends. Germline values: CDR1 LNHNV, CDR2 YYDKDF (reference sequence).

This chain uses TRBV5-6 with TRBJ2-3; 7 nucleotides agree with TRBD2. Trimming removed 5 bases from V and 2 bases from J; junction bases left unmatched: 8. Germline-derived CDR1 and CDR2 are SGHDT and YYEEEE. The CDR3 extends over 15 amino acids. As DNA, the CDR3 is TGTGCCAGCAGTTCTAGCGGATTATTCACAGATACGCAGTATTTT. This codes for CASSSSGLFTDTQYF.

This chain links TRBV6-6 with TRBJ1-2, with 9 bases matching TRBD1. Looked up from germline, CDR1 is MNHNY and CDR2 is SVGAGI (reference sequence). Losses at the gene ends were 6 bases for V and 4 bases for J; bases not matched to a gene: 6. This CDR3 comprises 14 residues. This CDR3 reads CASRGDRVPYGYTF. The CDR3 DNA is TGTGCCAGCAGGGGGGACAGGGTCCCCTATGGCTACACCTTC.